The clone carrying this TCR beta chain was recorded many times. These data belong to a study of T cells in Graves' hyperthyroidism and ophthalmopathy. V was pared by 1 base and J by 1 base, with 7 bases between. The CDR3 totals 15 residues. Patients aged 18 to 65 with hyperthyroidism were newly diagnosed, with duration under 2 months. A 10 ml volume of fresh peripheral blood provided the PBMCs. The TCR beta CDR3 regions underwent amplification using RNA transcripts as the source. In the first-round RT-PCR of the TCR CDR3, the HTBI primer set was used. TCRdb independently ran MiXCR on the multiplex PCR reads; one entry per CDR3 protein. The sample lists 160,000 or so distinct CDR3 sequences, roughly 10% occurring once.

Sequencing used blood. The TCR sequence derives from a woman under 30 with Graves' hyperthyroidism that later progressed to Graves' ophthalmopathy. The J gene is TRBJ2-2, the V gene TRBV12-3 or TRBV12-4, with D hard to call. CDR3 bases: TGTGCCAGCAGTTTAGTGAGAATGAACACCGGGGAGCTGTTTTTT. Its translation is CASSLVRMNTGELFF.